Each of the 18 T cell receptor beta chains below was sequenced from the same sample in a study of T cell clones after liver transplantation. The data were produced by immunoSEQ multiplex PCR, yet TCRdb's version contains in-frame clones alone and is incomplete. The sample gives 77,000 or so clones, approximately 80% of which show up once; about 0.79% is in the top ten. Sequencing was performed on CD4+ T cells from blood, taken 12 months after liver transplant. The receptors were gathered from a human patient who received a liver transplant. Some of these T cells may belong to the graft donor.

Here the CDR3 DNA reads TGTGCCAGCATGGGGGGAACCGGGACTAGCGGGAACAATGAGCAGTTCTTC. It yields the protein CASMGGTGTSGNNEQFF. The chain recombines TRBV2 with TRBJ2-1, with TRBD2 matching 13 bases. After removal of 7 bases from V and 5 bases from J, the junction contained 11 bases not matched to a gene. The CDR3 consists of 17 residues. Germline V gene data show CDR1 as SNHLY and CDR2 as FYNNEI.

The rearrangement uses TRBV28 and TRBJ1-3; maybe TRBD1 (6 bases). Per the germline V gene, CDR1 is MDHEN and CDR2 is SYDVKM. CDR3 length: 15 amino acids. V was trimmed by 4 bases and J by 2 bases, leaving 12 bases between them. Written as DNA, the CDR3 is TGTGCCAGCAGTTCCCCCCGACAGGCTGGAAACACCATATATTTT. Translated, it gives CASSSPRQAGNTIYF.

The genes are TRBV2 and TRBJ1-2, with D unclear. In germline, CDR1 is SNHLY, CDR2 FYNNEI. Deletions cut 2 bases from V and 8 bases from J, with 12 bases between. The CDR3 extends over 13 amino acids. The CDR3 nucleotides read TGTGCCAGCAGTGAAAGGGAGCAGATGGGCTACACCTTC. This codes for CASSEREQMGYTF. The full variable domain, its missing parts supplied by reference TRBV2 and TRBJ1-2, is EPEVTQTPSHQVTQMGQEVILRCVPISNHLYFYWYRQILGQKVEFLVSFYNNEISEKSEIFDDQFSVERPDGSNFTLKIRSTKLEDSAMYFCASSEREQMGYTFGSGTRLTVV.

The V gene is TRBV5-1, the J gene TRBJ2-7; no firm D call. CDR3 length: 15 amino acids. The V gene lost 4 bases and the J gene lost 1 base, with 15 bases spanning the gap. Germline V gene lookup returns CDR1 SGHRS and CDR2 YFSETQ. CDR3 sequence: CASSPGVGDSYEQYF. CDR3 coding DNA: TGCGCCAGCAGCCCGGGTGTTGGGGATTCCTACGAGCAGTACTTC.

The chain joins TRBV5-1 to TRBJ1-1; D perhaps matches TRBD1 (6 bases). Germline CDR1 and CDR2: SGHRS and YFSETQ. Trimming removed 0 bases from V and 0 bases from J, with 6 bases in between. CDR3 length: 14 residues. The CDR3 spells CASSLGTVNTEAFF. For the CDR3, the DNA is TGCGCCAGCAGCTTGGGGACAGTGAACACTGAAGCTTTCTTT.

This clone was seen more than once but under ten times. V gene TRBV30 combines with J gene TRBJ2-6, with D perhaps TRBD1 (5 bases). The CDR3 is 19 residues long. Per the germline V gene, CDR1 is GTSNPN and CDR2 is SVGIG (reference sequence). V lost 0 bases and J lost 4, with 22 bases in between. CDR3 DNA sequence: TGTGCCTGGAGTGTACCATACAGGCGTCTTCTGGAGGGGGCCAACGTCCTGACTTTC. Protein product: CAWSVPYRRLLEGANVLTF.

V gene TRBV7-2 combines with J gene TRBJ2-6, with D uncertain. Germline CDR1 reads SGHTA; CDR2 reads FQGNSA. The CDR3 covers 16 residues. Trimming took 0 bases from V and 0 from J, leaving 6 bases between them. The CDR3 loop reads CASSLAVSSGANVLTF. CDR3 DNA: TGTGCCAGCAGCTTAGCGGTATCCTCTGGGGCCAACGTCCTGACTTTC.

This sequence joins TRBV28 and TRBJ2-7; D might be TRBD1 (5 bases). This CDR3 has 11 residues. Looked up from germline, CDR1 is MDHEN and CDR2 is SYDVKM. V lost 7 bases and J lost 4, with 8 bases in between. The CDR3 is CASNQGYEQYF. CDR3 in DNA: TGTGCCAGCAATCAGGGTTACGAGCAGTACTTC.

This chain connects TRBV5-1 to TRBJ2-5; 7 bases fit TRBD1. From germline, CDR1 is SGHRS and CDR2 YFSETQ. The CDR3 spans 13 residues. Unmatched junction bases numbered 5, after V lost 4 bases and J lost 5 bases. CDR3: CASSATGWETQYF. CDR3 nucleotides: TGCGCCAGCAGCGCGACAGGGTGGGAGACCCAGTACTTC.

CDR3 loop: CASSSLQGGNIQYF. In nucleotides, the CDR3 is TGCGCCAGCAGCAGTTTACAGGGGGGGAACATTCAGTACTTC. The V and J genes are TRBV5-1 and TRBJ2-4; TRBD1 is a possible D gene (8 bases). Germline V gene data show CDR1 as SGHRS and CDR2 as YFSETQ. CDR3 length: 14 residues. Trimming removed 4 bases from V and 7 bases from J, with 15 bases in between.

The genes are TRBV19 and TRBJ2-7; 8 positions match TRBD2. The CDR3 is 15 amino acids. V shed 5 bases, J shed 3 bases, and the junction held 9 bases outside the gene matches. CDR1 LNHDA and CDR2 SQIVND come from the germline V gene (reference sequence). For the CDR3, the DNA is TGTGCCAGTAGTCGTCCCGGGACTAGTTACTACGAGCAGTACTTC. Protein: CASSRPGTSYYEQYF.

The genes are TRBV28 and TRBJ1-5, with D hard to call. V was cut by 5 bases and J by 7 bases, with 9 bases left in between. The CDR3 runs to 12 residues. Germline values: CDR1 MDHEN, CDR2 SYDVKM. CDR3 loop: CASSLRRQPQHF. The CDR3 nucleotides are TGTGCCAGCAGTCTACGGCGGCAGCCCCAGCATTTT.

The V gene is TRBV4-1, the J gene TRBJ2-1, with 7 bases identical to TRBD2. CDR3 length: 17 amino acids. Germline V gene data show CDR1 as MGHRA and CDR2 as YSYEKL. V gave up 0 bases and J gave up 10 bases; unmatched junction bases: 15. The CDR3: CASSQDLFGLGRGEQFF. Here the CDR3 DNA reads TGCGCCAGCAGCCAAGATTTATTCGGACTAGGTCGGGGCGAGCAGTTCTTC.

The chain is built from TRBV5-6 and TRBJ2-6, with unresolved D. V shed 7 bases and J shed 4 bases, with 12 bases lying between them. The CDR3 is 14 residues long. Germline values: CDR1 SGHDT, CDR2 YYEEEE. The DNA for the CDR3 is TGTGCCAGCCTGATAGGTACCGGGGCCAACGTCCTGACTTTC. Encoded protein: CASLIGTGANVLTF.

The table lists this clone with a count of one. The chain recombines TRBV19 with TRBJ2-6, with D tentatively TRBD1 (6 bases). This CDR3 has 17 residues. V dropped 5 bases and J dropped 0 bases, with 14 bases sitting between them. CDR1 and CDR2 (germline): LNHDA, SQIVND (reference sequence). CDR3 loop: CASSERGFSSGANVLTF. The CDR3 DNA follows: TGTGCCAGTAGTGAGAGGGGGTTCAGCTCTGGGGCCAACGTCCTGACTTTC.

The J gene is TRBJ1-2, the V gene TRBV19, with 8 bases lining up with TRBD1. V was pared by 5 bases and J by 2 bases, with 1 base of the junction left unmatched. The CDR3 runs to 13 residues. From germline, CDR1 is LNHDA and CDR2 SQIVND (reference sequence). The CDR3 is CASSRDRNYGYTF. The CDR3 DNA reads as TGTGCCAGTAGTCGGGACAGGAACTATGGCTACACCTTC. Looking up the rest from reference TRBV19 and TRBJ1-2 gives the full variable domain: DGGITQSPKYLFRKEGQNVTLSCEQNLNHDAMYWYRQDPGQGLRLIYYSQIVNDFQKGDIAEGYSVSREKKESFPLTVTSAQKNPTAFYLCASSRDRNYGYTFGSGTRLTVV.

This clone was counted a single time. This chain connects TRBV14 to TRBJ2-1, with 10 bases matching TRBD2. Germline lookup yields CDR1 SGHDN and CDR2 FVKESK. The V and J ends lost 6 bases and 5 bases, in that order; junction bases with no gene match: 7. The CDR3 extends over 15 amino acids. The CDR3 nucleotides are TGTGCCAGCAGTCGGGGACTAGCGTCAAACAATGAGCAGTTCTTC. Translation gives CASSRGLASNNEQFF.

The rearrangement uses TRBV28 and TRBJ2-1, with D perhaps being TRBD1 or TRBD2 (5 bases each). The CDR3 runs 11 residues. Trimming cost V 6 bases and J 10 bases, with 10 bases left between them. Germline V lookup: CDR1 MDHEN, CDR2 SYDVKM. CDR3: CASSLRDEQFF. CDR3 DNA: TGTGCCAGCAGCCTCCGGGACGAGCAGTTCTTC.